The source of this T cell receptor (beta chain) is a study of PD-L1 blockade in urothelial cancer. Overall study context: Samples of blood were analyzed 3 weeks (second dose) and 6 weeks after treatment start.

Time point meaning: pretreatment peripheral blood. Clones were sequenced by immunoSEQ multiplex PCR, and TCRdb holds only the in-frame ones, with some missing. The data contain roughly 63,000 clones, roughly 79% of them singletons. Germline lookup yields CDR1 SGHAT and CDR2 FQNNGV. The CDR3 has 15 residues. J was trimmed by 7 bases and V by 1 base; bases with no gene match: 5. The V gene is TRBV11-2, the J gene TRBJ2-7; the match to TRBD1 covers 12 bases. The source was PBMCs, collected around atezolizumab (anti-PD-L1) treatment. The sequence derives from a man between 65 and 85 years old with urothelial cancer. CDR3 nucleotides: TGTGCCAGCAGCTTAGGAGGGACAGGGGGCTGGGAGCAGTACTTC. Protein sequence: CASSLGGTGGWEQYF. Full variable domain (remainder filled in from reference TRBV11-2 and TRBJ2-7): EAGVAQSPRYKIIEKRQSVAFWCNPISGHATLYWYQQILGQGPKLLIQFQNNGVVDDSQLPKDRFSAERLKGVDSTLKIQPAKLEDSAVYLCASSLGGTGGWEQYFGPGTRLTVT.